Below are 32 T cell receptor beta chains sequenced from a single sample in a study of graft-versus-host responses after intestinal transplantation. The method was immunoSEQ multiplex PCR; TCRdb's version includes in-frame clones alone and lacks a portion of them. Among about 120,000 clones listed, around 95% were seen once. No antigen is known for these receptors. The material sequenced was unstimulated CD8+ T cells sorted from spleen or lymph node cells, taken before intestinal transplant. These receptors were taken from a human donor who received an intestinal transplant.

This chain uses TRBV28 with TRBJ2-7; D is undetermined. CDR1 and CDR2 from the germline V gene are MDHEN and SYDVKM. The CDR3 runs to 13 residues. Trimming removed 6 bases at V and 4 bases at J, with 13 bases between. CDR3 sequence reads: CASSFRTEYEQYF. In DNA form, the CDR3 reads TGTGCCAGCAGCTTTCGGACGGAATACGAGCAGTACTTC.

This sequence joins TRBV5-6 and TRBJ1-1; 7 bases agree with TRBD1. V shed 2 bases, J shed 12 bases, and the junction held 7 bases outside the gene matches. Germline values: CDR1 SGHDT, CDR2 YYEEEE. The CDR3 is 12 residues long. In nucleotides, the CDR3 is TGTGCCAGCAGCTTAGGACAGGTGGAAACTTTCTTT. Its translation: CASSLGQVETFF.

This clone was seen just once. This chain joins TRBV27 and TRBJ2-1, with 13 bases that match TRBD2. The CDR3 runs to 15 residues. Germline CDR1 MNHEY, CDR2 SMNVEV (reference sequence). J was trimmed by 9 bases and V by 1 base; bases with no gene match: 3. The CDR3 DNA reads as TGTGCCAGCAGTTTATGGACTAGCGGGAGTACTGAGCAGTTCTTC. It yields the protein CASSLWTSGSTEQFF.

The rearrangement links TRBV4-2 to TRBJ1-4; the D is unclear. This CDR3 spans 16 amino acids. CDR1 is LGHNA and CDR2 is YNFKEQ in the germline V gene. The ends were cut back, 6 bases at V and 4 bases at J, with 18 bases in the middle. As DNA, the CDR3 is TGTGCCAGCAGACTAGTTGGACGGGGAATTAATGAAAAACTGTTTTTT. Protein sequence: CASRLVGRGINEKLFF.

This clone was seen a few times. The chain is built from TRBV2 and TRBJ2-1; 7 nucleotides match TRBD2. Per germline, CDR1 SNHLY and CDR2 FYNNEI. CDR3 size: 16 residues. V lost 3 bases to trimming and J lost 3 bases; unmatched junction nucleotides: 8. This CDR3 reads CASSDLGGSVYNEQFF. The CDR3 DNA is TGTGCCAGCAGTGATTTGGGCGGGAGTGTCTACAATGAGCAGTTCTTC. The full variable domain, its missing parts supplied by reference TRBV2 and TRBJ2-1, is EPEVTQTPSHQVTQMGQEVILRCVPISNHLYFYWYRQILGQKVEFLVSFYNNEISEKSEIFDDQFSVERPDGSNFTLKIRSTKLEDSAMYFCASSDLGGSVYNEQFFGPGTRLTVL.

This sequence joins TRBV10-2 and TRBJ2-7; D is undetermined. The germline CDR1 and CDR2 sequences are WSHSY and SAAADI. Between the trimmed V and J ends, which lost 4 bases and 3 bases, there was a span of 13 bases. CDR3 size: 14 residues. CDR3 DNA: TGCGCCAGCAGTGTTGGCCCGGAGATCTACGAGCAGTACTTC. Residues: CASSVGPEIYEQYF.

This chain joins TRBV7-9 and TRBJ2-5, with D unresolved. The better agreement between TRBJ2-7 and the DNA end casts doubt on the J call. The V gene's germline CDR1 is SEHNR and CDR2 FQNEAQ (reference sequence). CDR3 length: 12 amino acids. DNA of the CDR3: TGTGCCAGCAGCTTAGCATCCCACGAGCAGTACTTC. Translating it yields CASSLASHEQYF.

This rearrangement joins TRBV15 to TRBJ1-3; no reliable D call. Germline assignment: CDR1 LNHNV and CDR2 YYDKDF (reference sequence). Trimming left V 0 bases short and J 0 bases short, with 9 bases between. This CDR3 contains 16 residues. This CDR3 is CATSRDYTLSGNTIYF. CDR3 nucleotides: TGTGCCACCAGCAGAGATTACACTCTCTCTGGAAACACCATATATTTT.

This rearrangement joins TRBV28 to TRBJ1-5; possible D gene TRBD1, 5 bases. From germline, CDR1 is MDHEN and CDR2 SYDVKM. CDR3 size: 13 residues. V was trimmed by 7 bases and J by 6 bases, leaving 13 bases between them. CDR3 sequence: CASTKRGSQPQHF. DNA for the CDR3: TGTGCCAGCACTAAACGGGGGAGTCAGCCCCAGCATTTT.

This clone was detected once. Germline and junction disagree at one end, which may indicate a read error. This chain uses TRBV5-1 with TRBJ1-1; D possibly corresponds to TRBD1 (5 bases). The CDR3 extends over 14 amino acids. Per the germline V gene, CDR1 is SGHRS and CDR2 is YFSETQ. In nucleotides, the CDR3 is TGCGCCAGCAGATTGGGACTTCAGAACACTGAAGCTTTCTTT. Translation gives CASRLGLQNTEAFF.

This clone was seen just once. As DNA, the CDR3 is TGTGCCAGCAGTTTTATTTCAGGCGGCTACACCTTC. Its translation is CASSFISGGYTF. V gene TRBV28 combines with J gene TRBJ1-2; no clear D gene. The CDR3 has 12 amino acids. CDR1 is MDHEN and CDR2 is SYDVKM in the germline V gene. Trimming pared 3 bases from V and 8 bases from J, leaving 10 bases between.

The chain combines TRBV7-3 with TRBJ2-5; D is uncertain. The CDR3 totals 14 residues. Trimming cost V 2 bases and J 4 bases, with 11 bases left between them. Germline-derived CDR1 and CDR2 are SGHTA and FQGTGA. CDR3 sequence: CASSLGRVGETQYF. CDR3 DNA: TGTGCCAGCAGCTTAGGAAGGGTGGGAGAGACCCAGTACTTC.

The chain carries TRBV7-9 and TRBJ2-5, with TRBD2 matching over 15 bases. The V segment lost 5 bases and the J segment 11 bases; nucleotides outside the gene matches: 9. Germline V gene data show CDR1 as SEHNR and CDR2 as FQNEAQ (reference sequence). This CDR3 is 15 amino acids long. The CDR3 sequence is CASSPSGLAGGEQYF. DNA for the CDR3: TGTGCCAGCAGCCCCTCGGGACTAGCGGGAGGTGAGCAGTACTTC.

The rearrangement links TRBV7-8 to TRBJ2-3; 14 nucleotides line up with TRBD2. CDR1 is SGHVS and CDR2 is FQNEAQ in the germline V gene. This CDR3 comprises 18 residues. V trimming: 3 bases; J trimming: 6 bases; junction bases outside the gene matches: 11. CDR3 loop: CASSFRLAGGRGRDTQYF. In nucleotides, the CDR3 is TGTGCCAGCAGCTTTAGACTAGCGGGAGGGCGCGGTAGGGATACGCAGTATTTT. Drawing the rest from reference TRBV7-8 and TRBJ2-3, the complete variable domain is GAGVSQSPRYKVAKRGQDVALRCDPISGHVSLFWYQQALGQGPEFLTYFQNEAQLDKSGLPSDRFFAERPEGSVSTLKIQRTQQEDSAVYLCASSFRLAGGRGRDTQYFGPGTRLTVL.

The V call is TRBV20-1, the J call TRBJ2-3; D remains ambiguous. Germline loops: CDR1 DFQATT, CDR2 SNEGSKA (reference sequence). The CDR3 extends over 11 amino acids. The V and J ends lost 5 bases and 4 bases respectively, with 7 bases between them. CDR3 DNA sequence: TGCAGTGCTCCTGGTGCAGATACGCAGTATTTT. It is translated as CSAPGADTQYF.

The chain combines TRBV7-6 with TRBJ2-7, with 8 bases identical to TRBD1. The ends lost 1 base at V and 3 bases at J; junction bases unmatched: 5. CDR1 and CDR2 (germline): SGHVS, FNYEAQ. The CDR3 spans 15 residues. The CDR3 sequence: CASSLGAGTGYEQYF. In DNA, the CDR3 is TGTGCCAGCAGCTTAGGGGCCGGGACAGGCTACGAGCAGTACTTC.

The chain recombines TRBV6-1 with TRBJ2-2, with 9 bases fitting TRBD1. V was pared by 6 bases and J by 5 bases, with 7 bases of the junction left unmatched. The CDR3 runs to 15 residues. Germline values: CDR1 MNHNS, CDR2 SASEGT. The CDR3 loop is CASRHPGQGTGELFF. The CDR3 DNA follows: TGTGCCAGCAGGCACCCGGGACAGGGAACCGGGGAGCTGTTTTTT.

In this sample, this clone turned up once. The CDR3 DNA reads TGTGCCAGCAGCGTAGACCACAGGGGGTCCACAGATACGCAGTATTTT. It codes for CASSVDHRGSTDTQYF. The gene calls are TRBV9 and TRBJ2-3, with 8 bases lining up with TRBD1. The V segment lost 0 bases and the J segment 2 bases; nucleotides outside the gene matches: 5. The CDR3 sequence is 16 residues long. Germline V gene lookup returns CDR1 SGDLS and CDR2 YYNGEE.

The table lists this clone with a count of one. V is TRBV4-3 and J is TRBJ2-6; D is possibly TRBD1 (5 bases). Germline assignment: CDR1 LGHNA and CDR2 YSLEER. This CDR3 has 18 residues. V dropped 1 base and J dropped 0 bases, with 13 bases sitting between them. This CDR3 reads CASSQAGYSASGANVLTF. As DNA, the CDR3 is TGCGCCAGCAGCCAAGCAGGGTATTCGGCCTCTGGGGCCAACGTCCTGACTTTC.

This chain connects TRBV28 to TRBJ2-1; D not certain. The V gene's germline CDR1 is MDHEN and CDR2 SYDVKM. The CDR3 has 13 residues. Trimming took 3 bases from V and 6 from J, leaving 9 bases between them. CDR3 coding DNA: TGTGCCAGCAGTTTCAGAGAAGGCAATGAGCAGTTCTTC. It codes for CASSFREGNEQFF.

This clone has just one count. The chain is built from TRBV27 and TRBJ2-1; 8 nucleotides line up with TRBD1. CDR1 is MNHEY, CDR2 SMNVEV, per germline (reference sequence). The length of the CDR3 is 14 residues. The J segment lost 6 bases and the V segment lost 1 base, leaving 2 bases of the junction unmatched. The CDR3 reads CASSLFQGANEQFF. The CDR3 DNA sequence: TGTGCCAGCAGTTTATTCCAGGGGGCCAATGAGCAGTTCTTC.

This clone was observed once. This chain connects TRBV2 to TRBJ2-7; D perhaps matches TRBD2 (5 bases). The CDR3 sequence is 13 residues long. The germline CDR1 and CDR2 sequences are SNHLY and FYNNEI. V was cut by 6 bases and J by 4 bases, with 13 bases left in between. The CDR3 nucleotides are TGTGCCAGCAGCGTAGACCCGGGGTACGAGCAGTACTTC. Translation: CASSVDPGYEQYF.

This clone was picked up one time. V usage is TRBV5-1 and J usage is TRBJ2-1; D is possibly TRBD1 (5 bases). V lost 4 bases and J 4 bases, leaving 15 bases between the germline ends. The CDR3 runs 15 residues. Germline CDR1 and CDR2: SGHRS and YFSETQ. For the CDR3, the DNA is TGCGCCAGCAGCGTATGGACAAGGTGGTACAATGAGCAGTTCTTC. This encodes CASSVWTRWYNEQFF.

V gene TRBV7-9 combines with J gene TRBJ2-5; maybe TRBD1 (5 bases). The length of the CDR3 is 17 residues. Germline V gene sequence: CDR1 SEHNR, CDR2 FQNEAQ (reference sequence). Trimming took 5 bases from V and 0 from J, leaving 19 bases between them. The CDR3 spells CASSPAMGRAYQETQYF. The CDR3 nucleotides are TGTGCCAGCAGCCCTGCGATGGGCAGGGCGTACCAAGAGACCCAGTACTTC.

This chain joins TRBV28 and TRBJ2-5, with D possibly matching TRBD2 (5 bases). Trimming removed 3 bases from V and 1 base from J, with 15 bases in between. Per germline, CDR1 MDHEN and CDR2 SYDVKM. The CDR3 has 16 amino acids. CDR3 coding DNA: TGTGCCAGCAGTTTTTCAGACGGGGAACCCCAAGAGACCCAGTACTTC. This gives the protein CASSFSDGEPQETQYF.

The rearrangement joins TRBV28 to TRBJ2-1, with D hard to call. Germline CDR1 MDHEN, CDR2 SYDVKM. V was cut by 6 bases and J by 4 bases, with 4 bases left in between. This CDR3 spans 11 amino acids. CDR3 in DNA: TGTGCCAGCAGAGCTTACAATGAGCAGTTCTTC. Its translation is CASRAYNEQFF.

This clone was detected only once. This chain joins TRBV7-6 and TRBJ2-5; 7 bases are shared with TRBD1. V was clipped by 7 bases and J by 0 bases; unmatched bases: 8. The CDR3 sequence is 15 residues long. Germline V gene lookup returns CDR1 SGHVS and CDR2 FNYEAQ. CDR3 nucleotides: TGTGCCAGCACCTCGGACAGGACCGACCAAGAGACCCAGTACTTC. Encoded protein: CASTSDRTDQETQYF.

The rearrangement uses TRBV7-8 and TRBJ2-6; D remains ambiguous. V was cut by 8 bases and J by 0 bases, with 11 bases left in between. CDR3 length equals 15 residues. Germline V gene data show CDR1 as SGHVS and CDR2 as FQNEAQ. CDR3 nucleotide sequence: TGTGCCAGCCTAAAACTTGTCTCTGGGGCCAACGTCCTGACTTTC. It specifies CASLKLVSGANVLTF.

The chain recombines TRBV5-5 with TRBJ2-2; possible D gene TRBD1, 5 bases. V shed 2 bases and J shed 7 bases, with 9 bases lying between them. Per the germline V gene, CDR1 is SGHKS and CDR2 is YYEKEE (reference sequence). There are 13 residues in the CDR3. The CDR3 loop reads CASSLGDHGELFF. CDR3 sequence (DNA): TGTGCCAGCAGCTTAGGGGATCACGGGGAGCTGTTTTTT.

The V and J genes are TRBV28 and TRBJ1-2; weak D call: TRBD1 (6 bases). The CDR3 loop spans 14 amino acids. CDR1 and CDR2 from the germline V gene are MDHEN and SYDVKM. Trimming shortened V by 3 bases and J by 8 bases, and 16 bases separated the two germline ends. As DNA, the CDR3 is TGTGCCAGCAGTTTGTCAGGGGAATATGAGGGCTACACCTTC. It yields the protein CASSLSGEYEGYTF.

The chain carries TRBV9 and TRBJ2-7; tentatively, D is TRBD1 (6 bases). Germline CDR1 SGDLS, CDR2 YYNGEE. The CDR3 runs 11 residues. V lost 7 bases and J lost 5, with 10 bases in between. The CDR3 sequence: CASGRQDEQYF. The CDR3 DNA sequence: TGTGCCAGCGGCCGACAGGACGAGCAGTACTTC.

This chain links TRBV30 with TRBJ2-7; 8 nucleotides match TRBD1. The CDR3 extends over 14 amino acids. The ends lost 5 bases at V and 5 bases at J; junction bases unmatched: 11. Per germline, CDR1 GTSNPN and CDR2 SVGIG (reference sequence). CDR3 sequence reads: CAWAPSDRADEQYF. The CDR3 coding sequence is TGTGCCTGGGCCCCCTCGGACAGGGCGGACGAGCAGTACTTC.